What follows describes a single T cell receptor beta chain. Its antigen is unidentified. PCR employed 60 Vbeta and 13 Jbeta primers. Using immunoSEQ multiplex PCR, the repertoire was profiled, and TCRdb retains in-frame clones only, with some absent. Counted here are about 200,000 clones, 80% to 90% occurring once; the ten biggest clones make up under 2%. The record originates from a study of cytomegalovirus exposure and HLA in healthy donors. General study results and limits: Despite most TCR sequences being rare, some public TCRs occurred in many donors. Later, an analysis found that common viral pathogens appeared to be linked with several of the most significant clusters.

Sequencing was performed on PBMCs. This clonotype was sampled from a man aged 40-55 years in good health and CMV-seropositive.

The CDR3 sequence: CASKGVSSYEQYF. Here the CDR3 DNA reads TGTGCCAGCAAAGGGGTTTCCTCCTACGAGCAGTACTTC. This rearrangement joins TRBV7-2 to TRBJ2-7; TRBD1 might be the D (5 bases). The germline V gene has CDR1 SGHTA and CDR2 FQGNSA. The CDR3 sequence is 13 residues long. The germline V and J ends were trimmed by 7 bases and 0 bases, with 10 bases remaining between them.